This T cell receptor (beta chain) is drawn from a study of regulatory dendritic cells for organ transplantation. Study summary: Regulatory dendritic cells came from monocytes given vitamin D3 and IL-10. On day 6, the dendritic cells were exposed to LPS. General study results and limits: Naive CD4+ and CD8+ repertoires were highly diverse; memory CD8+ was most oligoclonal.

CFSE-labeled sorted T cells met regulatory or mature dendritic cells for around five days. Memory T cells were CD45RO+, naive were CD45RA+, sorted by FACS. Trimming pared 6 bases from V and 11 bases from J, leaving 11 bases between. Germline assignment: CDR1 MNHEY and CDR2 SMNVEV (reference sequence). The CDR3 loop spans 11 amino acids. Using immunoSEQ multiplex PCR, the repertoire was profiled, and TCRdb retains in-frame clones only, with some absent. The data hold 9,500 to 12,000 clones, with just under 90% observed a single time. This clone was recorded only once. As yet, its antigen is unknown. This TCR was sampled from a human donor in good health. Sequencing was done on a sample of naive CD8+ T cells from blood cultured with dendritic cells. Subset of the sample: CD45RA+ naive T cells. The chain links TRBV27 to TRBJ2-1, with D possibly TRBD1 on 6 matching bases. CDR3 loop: CASRRGNQQFF. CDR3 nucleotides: TGTGCCAGCAGGAGGGGGAATCAGCAGTTCTTC.